The 11 T cell receptor beta chains below all came from one sample that was sequenced in a study of T cells after yellow fever vaccination. Each CDR3 protein gets one entry after TCRdb re-called the 5' RACE reads with MiXCR. The table includes some 120,000 distinct CDR3 sequences, 13% to 15% detected once. The source material was CD8+ T cells sorted from PBMCs, sampled 5 days after the yellow fever booster vaccination. The source of these receptors is a man between 18 and 29 years old who received the YFV17D yellow fever vaccine.

This chain uses TRBV15 with TRBJ2-1; D is possibly TRBD2 (5 bases). The CDR3 runs 13 residues. V was trimmed by 5 bases and J by 3 bases, leaving 8 bases between them. Germline V gene data show CDR1 as LNHNV and CDR2 as YYDKDF (reference sequence). CDR3 loop: CATSASHYNEQFF. The CDR3 DNA follows: TGTGCCACCAGCGCTAGCCACTACAATGAGCAGTTCTTC.

CDR3 DNA: TGTGCCAGCATGCAATCCAGGGACACTGAAGCTTTCTTT. The encoded protein is CASMQSRDTEAFF. The rearrangement uses TRBV12-3 or TRBV12-4 and TRBJ1-1; weak D call: TRBD1 (5 bases). Trimming removed 7 bases from V and 3 bases from J, with 12 bases in between. CDR3 size: 13 residues.

The chain carries TRBV4-1 and TRBJ2-2, with TRBD2 as a possible D gene (6 bases). The CDR3 contains 16 residues. Germline CDR1 reads MGHRA; CDR2 reads YSYEKL. V was trimmed by 0 bases and J by 5 bases, leaving 13 bases between them. The CDR3 nucleotides read TGCGCCAGCAGCCAAGAACACACCGCGGGAACCGGGGAGCTGTTTTTT. Translation gives CASSQEHTAGTGELFF.

This clonotype was counted only a few times. This chain joins TRBV7-6 and TRBJ2-7, with TRBD1 identical over 8 bases. The CDR3 consists of 18 residues. Looked up from germline, CDR1 is SGHVS and CDR2 is FNYEAQ. Trimming at V came to 0 bases and at J to 0 bases, leaving 10 bases not matched to a gene. Written as DNA, the CDR3 is TGTGCCAGCAGCTTAGCAGTCGGACAGGGCGGAAGCTCCTACGAGCAGTACTTC. Amino acid sequence: CASSLAVGQGGSSYEQYF.

This clonotype has more than one count but fewer than ten. This rearrangement joins TRBV11-2 to TRBJ2-1; D not resolved. The CDR3 covers 16 residues. CDR1 and CDR2 (germline): SGHAT, FQNNGV. Trimming shortened V by 5 bases and J by 1 base, and 15 bases separated the two germline ends. DNA for the CDR3: TGTGCCAGCAGCCCAAGTGGTATGCAGTCCTACAATGAGCAGTTCTTC. This encodes CASSPSGMQSYNEQFF.

The rearrangement joins TRBV3-1 to TRBJ2-5, with TRBD2 matching 7 bases. The germline V gene has CDR1 LGHDT and CDR2 YNNKEL (reference sequence). CDR3 length: 14 residues. J was trimmed by 3 bases and V by 4 bases; bases with no gene match: 5. The CDR3 sequence is CASSPPAGEETQYF. For the CDR3, the DNA is TGTGCCAGCAGCCCCCCGGCGGGGGAAGAGACCCAGTACTTC.

This chain connects TRBV11-2 to TRBJ2-5, with 9 bases lining up with TRBD2. Looked up from germline, CDR1 is SGHAT and CDR2 is FQNNGV. J was trimmed by 5 bases and V by 0 bases; bases with no gene match: 4. This CDR3 spans 15 amino acids. CDR3 sequence (DNA): TGTGCCAGCAGCTTAGAGGCCAGCGGGAGGGAGACCCAGTACTTC. The encoded protein is CASSLEASGRETQYF.

The rearrangement joins TRBV6-5 to TRBJ2-3; TRBD1 matches at 7 bases. The V segment lost 8 bases and the J segment 5 bases; nucleotides outside the gene matches: 7. This CDR3 is 13 amino acids long. The germline gives CDR1 MNHEY, CDR2 SVGAGI. The CDR3 nucleotides read TGTGCCAGCGGCACAGGGGATGAAGATACGCAGTATTTT. Protein sequence: CASGTGDEDTQYF.

The chain combines TRBV12-5 with TRBJ2-7; D is perhaps TRBD1 (6 bases). The CDR3 loop spans 14 amino acids. V gave up 5 bases and J gave up 2 bases, with 13 bases separating them. Germline loops: CDR1 LGHNT, CDR2 FRNRAP. The CDR3 spells CASGLTDRPYEQYF. CDR3 nucleotides: TGTGCTAGTGGTCTAACGGACAGACCCTACGAGCAGTACTTC.

This clonotype was detected a few times. The rearrangement uses TRBV11-2 and TRBJ1-6; a weak D match, TRBD1 (5 bases). Germline V lookup: CDR1 SGHAT, CDR2 FQNNGV. Between the trimmed V and J ends, which lost 3 bases and 10 bases, there was a span of 13 bases. This CDR3 region has 14 residues. As DNA, the CDR3 is TGTGCCAGCAGCTTCCCTCAGGGATTCTCACCCCTCCACTTT. Residues: CASSFPQGFSPLHF.

This clonotype was detected only a few times. The rearrangement joins TRBV4-3 to TRBJ1-6; D is unclear. V was trimmed by 0 bases and J by 0 bases, leaving 12 bases between them. The CDR3 has 18 residues. Germline values: CDR1 LGHNA, CDR2 YSLEER. CDR3 in amino acids: CASSQDRVRGSYNSPLHF. The CDR3 DNA sequence: TGCGCCAGCAGCCAAGATCGCGTTCGGGGCTCCTATAATTCACCCCTCCACTTT.